This T cell receptor beta chain was retrieved from a study of T-cell reconstitution after alpha-beta-depleted transplantation in children. Regarding the study as a whole: As was reported, about two months after transplant, alpha-beta T cells came from several hundred expanded graft clones.

CDR1 and CDR2 from the germline V gene are MGHDK and SYGVNS. The CDR3 consists of 15 residues. The V segment lost 4 bases and the J segment 4 bases; nucleotides outside the gene matches: 1. The sample holds a few counts of this clonotype. Its antigen is currently unknown. The library targeted TCRbeta and was prepared with unique molecular identifiers. Using its own MiXCR run on the PCR reads, TCRdb lists one record per CDR3 protein. The table records about 500,000 distinct CDR3 sequences, roughly 10% of them present only once. The chain employs TRBV25-1 and TRBJ2-2, with 12 bases matching TRBD2. The specimen was PBMCs, mostly from graft donor cells, collected 180 days after TCRalphabeta/CD19-depleted stem cell transplant. The TCR sequence derives from a female patient aged 2 to 10 who had a stem cell transplant for aplastic anemia, so the T cells may come from the graft donor. The CDR3 DNA reads as TGTGCCAGCAGTGGGACTAGCGGGACCACCGGGGAGCTGTTTTTT. Its protein product is CASSGTSGTTGELFF.